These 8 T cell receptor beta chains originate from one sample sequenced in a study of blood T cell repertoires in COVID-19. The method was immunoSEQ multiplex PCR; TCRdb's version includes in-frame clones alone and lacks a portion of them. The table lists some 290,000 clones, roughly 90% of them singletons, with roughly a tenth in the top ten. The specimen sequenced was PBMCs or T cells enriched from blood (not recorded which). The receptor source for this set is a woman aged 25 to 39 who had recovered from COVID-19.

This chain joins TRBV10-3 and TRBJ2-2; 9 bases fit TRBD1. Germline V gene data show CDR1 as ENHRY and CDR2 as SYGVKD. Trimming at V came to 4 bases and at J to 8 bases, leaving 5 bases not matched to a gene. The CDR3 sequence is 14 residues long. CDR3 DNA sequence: TGTGCCATCAGTGGGGGACAGGGTGCGGGGGAGCTGTTTTTT. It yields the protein CAISGGQGAGELFF.

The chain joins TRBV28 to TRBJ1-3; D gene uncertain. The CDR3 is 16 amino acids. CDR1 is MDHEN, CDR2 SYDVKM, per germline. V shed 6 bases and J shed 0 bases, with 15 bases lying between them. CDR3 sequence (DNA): TGTGCCAGCAGCCATCCCCTCAGAGGCTCTGGAAACACCATATATTTT. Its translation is CASSHPLRGSGNTIYF.

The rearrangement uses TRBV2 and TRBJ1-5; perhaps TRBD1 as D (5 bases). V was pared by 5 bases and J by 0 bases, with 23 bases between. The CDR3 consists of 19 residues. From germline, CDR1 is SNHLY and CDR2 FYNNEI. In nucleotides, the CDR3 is TGTGCCAGCAGTCCAAACCGAGCGGGGGATTCTTATAGCAATCAGCCCCAGCATTTT. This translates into CASSPNRAGDSYSNQPQHF.

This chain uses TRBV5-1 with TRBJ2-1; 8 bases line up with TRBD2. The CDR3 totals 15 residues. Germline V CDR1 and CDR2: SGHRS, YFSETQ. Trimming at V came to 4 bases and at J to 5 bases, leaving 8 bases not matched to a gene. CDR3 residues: CASSPKREPHNEQFF. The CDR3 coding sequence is TGCGCCAGCAGCCCTAAGCGGGAGCCCCACAATGAGCAGTTCTTC.

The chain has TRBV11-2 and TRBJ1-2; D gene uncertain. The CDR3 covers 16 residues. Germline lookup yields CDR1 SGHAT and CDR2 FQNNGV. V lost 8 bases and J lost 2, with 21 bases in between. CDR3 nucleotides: TGTGCCAGCGGACCTAATACGTGGAGGGTGAACTATGGCTACACCTTC. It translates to CASGPNTWRVNYGYTF.

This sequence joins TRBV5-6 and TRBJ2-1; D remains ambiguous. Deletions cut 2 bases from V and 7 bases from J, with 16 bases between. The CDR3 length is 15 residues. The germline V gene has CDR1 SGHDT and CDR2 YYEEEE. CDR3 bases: TGTGCCAGCAGCTTACGACTCCGCGAACGGAATGAGCAGTTCTTC. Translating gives CASSLRLRERNEQFF.

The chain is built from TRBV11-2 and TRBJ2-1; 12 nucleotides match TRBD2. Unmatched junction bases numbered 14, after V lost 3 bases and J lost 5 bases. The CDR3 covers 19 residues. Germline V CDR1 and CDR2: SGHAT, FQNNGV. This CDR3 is CASSFLGGGLAGYNNEQFF. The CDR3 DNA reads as TGTGCCAGCAGCTTTTTAGGGGGTGGACTAGCGGGGTACAACAATGAGCAGTTCTTC.

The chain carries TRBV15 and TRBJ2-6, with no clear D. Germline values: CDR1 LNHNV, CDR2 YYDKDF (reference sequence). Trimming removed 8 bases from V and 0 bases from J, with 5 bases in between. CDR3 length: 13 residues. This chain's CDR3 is CATEASGANVLTF. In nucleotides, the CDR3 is TGTGCCACCGAGGCCTCTGGGGCCAACGTCCTGACTTTC.